The 10 T cell receptor beta chains given below trace back to one sample, sequenced in a study of cytomegalovirus exposure and HLA in healthy donors. Primers included in the PCR were 60 Vbeta and 13 Jbeta primers. This table comes from immunoSEQ multiplex PCR, and its TCRdb copy is limited to in-frame clones, with some not included. Here the sample spans approximately 88,000 clones, 60% to 80% being singletons. The sample consisted of PBMCs. The receptors derive from a man aged 25 to 40 in good health and CMV-seronegative.

V gene TRBV5-8 combines with J gene TRBJ1-1, with D possibly being TRBD1 (5 bases). Trimming cost V 4 bases and J 10 bases, with 11 bases left between them. Germline CDR1 reads SGHTS; CDR2 reads YDEGEE. The CDR3 loop spans 11 amino acids. This chain's CDR3 is CASSPPGGAFF. CDR3 coding DNA: TGTGCCAGCAGCCCCCCCGGGGGAGCTTTCTTT.

This clone was seen a few times. The V call is TRBV2, the J call TRBJ1-5, with unresolved D. CDR1 and CDR2 (germline): SNHLY, FYNNEI. This CDR3 region has 12 residues. V was trimmed by 8 bases and J by 4 bases, leaving 9 bases between them. CDR3 protein: CASRGSNQPQHF. The CDR3 nucleotides are TGTGCCAGCCGAGGGTCGAATCAGCCCCAGCATTTT.

The rearrangement joins TRBV19 to TRBJ1-1; D remains ambiguous. V lost 3 bases and J lost 1, with 6 bases in between. The germline gives CDR1 LNHDA, CDR2 SQIVND (reference sequence). The CDR3 length is 13 residues. This chain's CDR3 is CASSMRRNTEAFF. In nucleotides, the CDR3 is TGTGCCAGTAGTATGCGGCGGAACACTGAAGCTTTCTTT.

The chain couples TRBV30 to TRBJ1-5, with D possibly matching TRBD1 (5 bases). The germline V gene has CDR1 GTSNPN and CDR2 SVGIG (reference sequence). Trimming left V 1 base short and J 3 bases short, with 19 bases between. The CDR3 loop spans 17 amino acids. The CDR3 loop is CAWSARRGRGSNQPQHF. The CDR3 nucleotides read TGTGCCTGGAGTGCCCGGCGGGGGAGGGGCTCCAATCAGCCCCAGCATTTT.

In its sample, this clone was seen a few times. The V gene is TRBV6-5, the J gene TRBJ2-3, with D tentatively TRBD2 (5 bases). V was pared by 6 bases and J by 2 bases, with 6 bases between. CDR1 and CDR2 (germline): MNHEY, SVGAGI. This CDR3 comprises 12 residues. The CDR3 sequence: CASRDFTDTQYF. In DNA form, the CDR3 reads TGTGCCAGCAGGGACTTCACAGATACGCAGTATTTT.

The gene calls are TRBV5-5 and TRBJ2-3; a possible D gene is TRBD2 (6 bases). The CDR3 has 15 residues. Trimming stripped 4 bases from V and 0 bases from J, with 12 bases between. Germline CDR1 SGHKS, CDR2 YYEKEE (reference sequence). The CDR3 DNA reads as TGTGCCAGCAGCGGGGGAGGATCTAGCACAGATACGCAGTATTTT. Protein product: CASSGGGSSTDTQYF.

The chain couples TRBV2 to TRBJ2-7; D may be TRBD1 (5 bases). Germline CDR1 reads SNHLY; CDR2 reads FYNNEI. Trimming left V 11 bases short and J 1 base short, with 12 bases between. CDR3 length: 12 residues. The CDR3 spells CAAGQESYEQYF. CDR3 in DNA: TGTGCCGCCGGACAAGAGTCCTACGAGCAGTACTTC.

J is TRBJ2-7 and V is TRBV4-3; 11 positions match TRBD1. Germline V gives CDR1 LGHNA, CDR2 YSLEER. Trimming cost V 0 bases and J 3 bases; bases outside gene matches: 4. This CDR3 spans 16 amino acids. In nucleotides, the CDR3 is TGCGCCAGCAGCCAAGAGTGGGACAGGGGGGACTACGAGCAGTACTTC. It specifies CASSQEWDRGDYEQYF.

To note about this clone: Other DNA sequences from this sample encode an identical CDR3 as well. The V gene is TRBV6-4, the J gene TRBJ2-2; possibly TRBD2 for D (6 bases). Germline CDR1 is MRHNA and CDR2 is SNTAGT. The CDR3 totals 13 residues. Trimming stripped 3 bases from V and 6 bases from J, with 8 bases between. The CDR3 region has the DNA TGTGCCAGCAGTGAAGGAGGGGCCGGGGAGCTGTTTTTT. It encodes CASSEGGAGELFF.

The genes are TRBV21-1 and TRBJ2-5; the table's D call, TRBD1, has no DNA check behind it. TRBV21-1 is labeled a pseudogene. The CDR3 loop spans 16 amino acids. CDR3: CASSNRTGSRQETQYF. In DNA form, the CDR3 reads TGTGCCAGCAGCAACCGGACAGGTAGTCGACAGGAGACCCAGTACTTC.